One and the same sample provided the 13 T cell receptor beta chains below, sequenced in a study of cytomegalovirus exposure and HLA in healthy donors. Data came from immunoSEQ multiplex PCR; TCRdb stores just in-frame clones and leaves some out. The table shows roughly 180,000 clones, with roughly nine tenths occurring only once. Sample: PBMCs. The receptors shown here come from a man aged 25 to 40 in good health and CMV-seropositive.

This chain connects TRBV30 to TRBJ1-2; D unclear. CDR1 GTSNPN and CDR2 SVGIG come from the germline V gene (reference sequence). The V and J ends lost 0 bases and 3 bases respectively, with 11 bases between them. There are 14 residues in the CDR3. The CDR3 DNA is TGTGCCTGGAGTGTACACGAGGGCTACTATGGCTACACCTTC. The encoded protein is CAWSVHEGYYGYTF. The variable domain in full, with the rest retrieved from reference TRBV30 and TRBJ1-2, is SQTIHQWPATLVQPVGSPLSLECTVEGTSNPNLYWYRQAAGRGLQLLFYSVGIGQISSEVPQNLSASRPQDRQFILSSKKLLLSDSGFYLCAWSVHEGYYGYTFGSGTRLTVV.

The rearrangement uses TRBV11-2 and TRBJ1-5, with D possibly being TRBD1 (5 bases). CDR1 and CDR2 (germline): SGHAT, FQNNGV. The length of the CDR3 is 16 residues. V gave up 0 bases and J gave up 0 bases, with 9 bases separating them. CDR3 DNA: TGTGCCAGCAGCTTAGATGGGGGGTATAGCAATCAGCCCCAGCATTTT. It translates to CASSLDGGYSNQPQHF.

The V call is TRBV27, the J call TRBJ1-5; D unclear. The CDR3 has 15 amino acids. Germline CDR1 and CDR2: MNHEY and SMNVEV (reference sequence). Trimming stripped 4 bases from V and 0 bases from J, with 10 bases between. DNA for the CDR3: TGTGCCAGCAGTTCGTTGAAGTATAGCAATCAGCCCCAGCATTTT. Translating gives CASSSLKYSNQPQHF.

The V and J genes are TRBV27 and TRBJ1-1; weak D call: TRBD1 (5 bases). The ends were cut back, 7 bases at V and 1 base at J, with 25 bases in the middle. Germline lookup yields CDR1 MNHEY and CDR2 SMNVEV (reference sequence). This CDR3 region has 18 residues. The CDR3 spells CASKTALRDSFRNTEAFF. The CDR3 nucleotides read TGTGCCAGCAAAACAGCCCTCCGGGACTCATTCAGGAACACTGAAGCTTTCTTT.

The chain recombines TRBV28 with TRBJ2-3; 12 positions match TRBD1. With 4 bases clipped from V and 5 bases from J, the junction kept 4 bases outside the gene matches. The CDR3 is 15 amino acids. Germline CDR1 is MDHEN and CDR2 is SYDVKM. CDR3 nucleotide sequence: TGTGCCAGCAGTTCTGGGACAGGGGGCTTAGATACGCAGTATTTT. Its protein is CASSSGTGGLDTQYF. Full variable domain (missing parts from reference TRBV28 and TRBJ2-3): DVKVTQSSRYLVKRTGEKVFLECVQDMDHENMFWYRQDPGLGLRLIYFSYDVKMKEKGDIPEGYSVSREKKERFSLILESASTNQTSMYLCASSSGTGGLDTQYFGPGTRLTVL.

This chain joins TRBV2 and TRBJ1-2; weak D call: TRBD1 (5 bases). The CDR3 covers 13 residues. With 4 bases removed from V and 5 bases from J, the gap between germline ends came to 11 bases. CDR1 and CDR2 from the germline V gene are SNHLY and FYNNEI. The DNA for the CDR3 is TGTGCCAGCAGTGTCGCAGGGAAGTATGGCTACACCTTC. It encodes CASSVAGKYGYTF.

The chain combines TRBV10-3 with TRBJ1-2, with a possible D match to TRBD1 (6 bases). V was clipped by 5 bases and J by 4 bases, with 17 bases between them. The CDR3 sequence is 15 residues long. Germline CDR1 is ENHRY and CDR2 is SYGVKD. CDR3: CAISYLMEGGYGYTF. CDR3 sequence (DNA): TGTGCCATCAGTTACCTTATGGAGGGGGGCTATGGCTACACCTTC.

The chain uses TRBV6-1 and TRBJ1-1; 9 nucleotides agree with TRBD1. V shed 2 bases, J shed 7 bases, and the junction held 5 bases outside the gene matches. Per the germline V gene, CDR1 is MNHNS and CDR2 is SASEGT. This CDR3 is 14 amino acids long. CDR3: CASSEWTGVIEAFF. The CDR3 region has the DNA TGTGCCAGCAGTGAATGGACAGGGGTAATTGAAGCTTTCTTT.

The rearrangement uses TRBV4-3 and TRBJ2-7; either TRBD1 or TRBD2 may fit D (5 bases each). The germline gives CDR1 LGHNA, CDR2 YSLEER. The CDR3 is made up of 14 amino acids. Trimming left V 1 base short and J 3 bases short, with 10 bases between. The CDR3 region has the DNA TGCGCCAGCAGCCAAGGCCTGGGGGTCTACGAGCAGTACTTC. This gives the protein CASSQGLGVYEQYF.

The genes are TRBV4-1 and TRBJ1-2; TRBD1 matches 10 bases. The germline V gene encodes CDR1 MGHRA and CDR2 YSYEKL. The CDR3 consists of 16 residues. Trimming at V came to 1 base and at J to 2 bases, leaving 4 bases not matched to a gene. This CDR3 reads CASSQGQGAGNYGYTF. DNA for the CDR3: TGCGCCAGCAGCCAAGGACAGGGGGCAGGGAACTATGGCTACACCTTC.

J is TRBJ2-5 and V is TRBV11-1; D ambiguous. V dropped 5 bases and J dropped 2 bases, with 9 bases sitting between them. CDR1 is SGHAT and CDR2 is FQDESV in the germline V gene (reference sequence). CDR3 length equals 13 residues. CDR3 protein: CASSPGLQETQYF. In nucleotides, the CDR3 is TGTGCCAGCAGCCCTGGATTACAAGAGACCCAGTACTTC. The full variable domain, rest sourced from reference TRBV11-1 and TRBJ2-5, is EAEVAQSPRYKITEKSQAVAFWCDPISGHATLYWYRQILGQGPELLVQFQDESVVDDSQLPKDRFSAERLKGVDSTLKIQPAELGDSAMYLCASSPGLQETQYFGPGTRLLVL.

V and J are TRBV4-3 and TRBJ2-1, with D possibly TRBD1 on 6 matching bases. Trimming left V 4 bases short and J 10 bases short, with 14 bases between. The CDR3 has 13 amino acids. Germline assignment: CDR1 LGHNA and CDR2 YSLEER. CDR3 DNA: TGCGCCAGCAGCCTGAATAGGGGGACCGAGCAGTTCTTC. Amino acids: CASSLNRGTEQFF.

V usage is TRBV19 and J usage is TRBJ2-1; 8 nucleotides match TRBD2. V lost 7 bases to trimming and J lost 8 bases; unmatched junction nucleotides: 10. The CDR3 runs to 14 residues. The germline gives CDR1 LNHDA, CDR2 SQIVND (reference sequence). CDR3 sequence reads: CASKRSGNQDEQFF. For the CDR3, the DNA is TGTGCCAGTAAGCGTAGCGGGAATCAGGATGAGCAGTTCTTC.